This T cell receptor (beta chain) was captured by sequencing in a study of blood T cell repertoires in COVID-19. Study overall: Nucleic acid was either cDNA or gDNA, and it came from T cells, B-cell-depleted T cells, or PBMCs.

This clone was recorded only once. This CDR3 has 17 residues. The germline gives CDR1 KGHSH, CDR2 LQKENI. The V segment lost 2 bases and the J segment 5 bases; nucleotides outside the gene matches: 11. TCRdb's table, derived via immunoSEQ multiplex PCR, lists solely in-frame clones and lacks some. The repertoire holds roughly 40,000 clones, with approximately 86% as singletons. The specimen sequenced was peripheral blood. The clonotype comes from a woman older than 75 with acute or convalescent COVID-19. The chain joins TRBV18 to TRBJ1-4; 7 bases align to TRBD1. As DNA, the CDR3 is TGTGCCAGCTCACCAAAGATTCCGGGACAGCCGAATGAAAAACTGTTTTTT. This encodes CASSPKIPGQPNEKLFF.